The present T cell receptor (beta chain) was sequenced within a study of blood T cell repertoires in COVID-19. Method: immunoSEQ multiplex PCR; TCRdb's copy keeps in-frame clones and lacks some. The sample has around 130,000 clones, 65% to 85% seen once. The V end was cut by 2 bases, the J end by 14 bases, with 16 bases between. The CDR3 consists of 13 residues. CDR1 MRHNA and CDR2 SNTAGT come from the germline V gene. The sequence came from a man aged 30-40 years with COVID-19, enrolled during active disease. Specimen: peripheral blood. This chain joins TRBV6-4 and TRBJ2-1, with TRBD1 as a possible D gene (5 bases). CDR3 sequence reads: CASSDVQGLSKFF. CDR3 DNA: TGTGCCAGCAGTGACGTTCAGGGTCTCTCGAAGTTCTTC.